One sample yielded the 27 T cell receptor beta chains listed below, sequenced in a study of glioma-infiltrating T cells after dendritic cell vaccination. Clones were sequenced by immunoSEQ multiplex PCR, and TCRdb holds only the in-frame ones, with some missing. The data show around 90,000 clones, around 80% seen once. The material was blood, obtained before dendritic cell vaccination. These receptors were taken from a human donor with glioblastoma.

The rearrangement links TRBV30 to TRBJ1-2, with 7 bases that match TRBD1. Germline loops: CDR1 GTSNPN, CDR2 SVGIG (reference sequence). The V and J ends lost 1 base and 8 bases, in that order; junction bases with no gene match: 10. This CDR3 region has 14 residues. CDR3 nucleotide sequence: TGTGCCTGGAGTGCCGAAGGAACAGGGGTCGGCTACACCTTC. Its translation: CAWSAEGTGVGYTF.

The chain joins TRBV30 to TRBJ1-1, with D unresolved. From germline, CDR1 is GTSNPN and CDR2 SVGIG (reference sequence). This CDR3 comprises 14 residues. Trimming shortened V by 0 bases and J by 2 bases, and 10 bases separated the two germline ends. The CDR3 sequence: CAWSVGGGNTEAFF. CDR3 DNA: TGTGCCTGGAGTGTAGGTGGAGGTAACACTGAAGCTTTCTTT.

The chain combines TRBV28 with TRBJ1-1; 8 positions match TRBD1. Unmatched junction bases numbered 5, after V lost 5 bases and J lost 6 bases. The CDR3 extends over 13 amino acids. Germline CDR1 and CDR2: MDHEN and SYDVKM. The CDR3 bases are TGTGCCAGCAGTACTTTGACAGGGGCTGAAGCTTTCTTT. This translates into CASSTLTGAEAFF.

This sequence joins TRBV6-5 and TRBJ2-3; D remains ambiguous. The V end lost 6 bases, the J end lost 4 bases, and 17 bases lay between the germline ends. The CDR3 spans 15 residues. Germline V lookup: CDR1 MNHEY, CDR2 SVGAGI. The CDR3 DNA is TGTGCCAGCAGGCGCGCTCTAGTTGTGGCAGATACGCAGTATTTT. It codes for CASRRALVVADTQYF.

The chain recombines TRBV7-9 with TRBJ2-6, with 7 positions matching TRBD1. V was clipped by 5 bases and J by 2 bases; unmatched bases: 9. This CDR3 has 17 amino acids. Germline CDR1 reads SEHNR; CDR2 reads FQNEAQ (reference sequence). The CDR3 sequence is CASSPQGQITGANVLTF. CDR3 DNA sequence: TGTGCCAGCAGCCCCCAGGGACAGATTACTGGGGCCAACGTCCTGACTTTC.

The chain combines TRBV19 with TRBJ1-3, with TRBD1 matching 8 bases. V dropped 10 bases and J dropped 3; count of bases not matched to a gene: 8. Looked up from germline, CDR1 is LNHDA and CDR2 is SQIVND (reference sequence). This CDR3 comprises 14 residues. The CDR3 region is CAIGQGPVGNTIYF. Here the CDR3 DNA reads TGTGCCATCGGACAGGGACCAGTTGGAAACACCATATATTTT.

Only a few counts were recorded for this clone. The genes are TRBV29-1 and TRBJ1-2, with D possibly being TRBD1 (5 bases). The CDR3 covers 12 residues. V was pared by 3 bases and J by 8 bases, with 13 bases between. CDR1 SQVTM and CDR2 ANQGSEA come from the germline V gene. DNA for the CDR3: TGCAGCGTTGATGCACGCGGGGGAGGCTACACCTTC. It translates to CSVDARGGGYTF.

V usage is TRBV11-2 and J usage is TRBJ1-2, with 8 bases fitting TRBD1. The CDR3 totals 16 residues. In germline, CDR1 is SGHAT, CDR2 FQNNGV. Unmatched junction bases numbered 7, after V lost 2 bases and J lost 2 bases. CDR3 sequence (DNA): TGTGCCAGCAGCTTAAGGTTCCAGGGGGCCAACTATGGCTACACCTTC. The encoded protein is CASSLRFQGANYGYTF.

The CDR3 bases are TGTGCCAGCACCAATAGGGGCGGGGGTCAGCCCCAGCATTTT. Its translation: CASTNRGGGQPQHF. This sequence joins TRBV27 and TRBJ1-5; D perhaps matches TRBD1 (5 bases). Germline V gives CDR1 MNHEY, CDR2 SMNVEV (reference sequence). The CDR3 runs to 14 residues. The V end lost 7 bases, the J end lost 6 bases, and 16 bases lay between the germline ends.

The gene calls are TRBV14 and TRBJ2-3; 11 nucleotides line up with TRBD2. Trimming cost V 3 bases and J 3 bases; bases outside gene matches: 8. Germline V gene lookup returns CDR1 SGHDN and CDR2 FVKESK. The CDR3 consists of 17 residues. Here the CDR3 reads CASSHRLAGMGTDTQYF. As DNA, the CDR3 is TGTGCCAGCAGCCACAGACTAGCGGGAATGGGGACAGATACGCAGTATTTT.

The genes are TRBV30 and TRBJ2-1, with D tentatively TRBD1 (5 bases). The CDR3 consists of 13 residues. The ends were cut back, 0 bases at V and 5 bases at J, with 8 bases in the middle. The germline CDR1 and CDR2 sequences are GTSNPN and SVGIG (reference sequence). For the CDR3, the DNA is TGTGCCTGGAGTGTACAGGATAACAATGAGCAGTTCTTC. Its translation: CAWSVQDNNEQFF.

The chain is built from TRBV6-1 and TRBJ1-5; D is perhaps TRBD1 (6 bases). V was trimmed by 4 bases and J by 6 bases, leaving 16 bases between them. The CDR3 is 15 residues long. Germline V gene lookup returns CDR1 MNHNS and CDR2 SASEGT. The chain's CDR3 is CASSVNRDIGQPQHF. For the CDR3, the DNA is TGTGCCAGCAGTGTAAACCGGGACATAGGTCAGCCCCAGCATTTT.

In its sample, this clone was seen a few times. The rearrangement links TRBV4-1 to TRBJ1-2; D perhaps matches TRBD1 (5 bases). CDR1 is MGHRA and CDR2 is YSYEKL in the germline V gene. This CDR3 is built from 13 residues. Trimming cost V 4 bases and J 3 bases, with 9 bases left between them. The CDR3 DNA sequence: TGCGCCAGCAGCCTCGTAGGGGACTATGGCTACACCTTC. Its translation: CASSLVGDYGYTF.

This chain joins TRBV30 and TRBJ2-2, with D perhaps TRBD1 (6 bases). Trimming took off 5 bases at V and 4 bases at J, with 8 bases between the two ends. Looked up from germline, CDR1 is GTSNPN and CDR2 is SVGIG (reference sequence). The CDR3 spans 12 residues. CDR3 residues: CAWQGSTGELFF. In DNA form, the CDR3 reads TGTGCCTGGCAGGGGAGCACCGGGGAGCTGTTTTTT.

The chain couples TRBV5-6 to TRBJ2-1; TRBD2 agrees at 12 bases. The ends lost 2 bases at V and 6 bases at J; junction bases unmatched: 3. This CDR3 is 15 amino acids long. Germline CDR1 reads SGHDT; CDR2 reads YYEEEE. CDR3 DNA: TGTGCCAGCAGCTTACGACTAGCGGGGGTCAATGAGCAGTTCTTC. Amino acid sequence: CASSLRLAGVNEQFF.

This chain links TRBV9 with TRBJ2-7; D may be TRBD2 (5 bases). Germline CDR1 is SGDLS and CDR2 is YYNGEE. V was shortened by 3 bases and J by 5 bases, with 18 bases between the two germline ends. CDR3 length: 15 residues. The CDR3 DNA is TGTGCCAGCAGCGCCGGTGTGGCGGGTTGGAACGAGCAGTACTTC. Encoded protein: CASSAGVAGWNEQYF. The variable domain in full, completed from reference TRBV9 and TRBJ2-7, reads DSGVTQTPKHLITATGQRVTLRCSPRSGDLSVYWYQQSLDQGLQFLIQYYNGEERAKGNILERFSAQQFPDLHSELNLSSLELGDSALYFCASSAGVAGWNEQYFGPGTRLTVT.

This sequence joins TRBV5-6 and TRBJ2-1; D perhaps matches TRBD2 (6 bases). The CDR3 length is 16 residues. CDR1 is SGHDT, CDR2 YYEEEE, per germline. V lost 1 base, J lost 0 bases, and 11 bases lay in between. CDR3 protein: CASSLYSSASYNEQFF. The CDR3 DNA reads TGTGCCAGCAGCTTGTATTCTAGCGCCTCCTACAATGAGCAGTTCTTC.

V is TRBV11-2 and J is TRBJ2-1; D is possibly TRBD1 (5 bases). Germline CDR1 reads SGHAT; CDR2 reads FQNNGV. V lost 0 bases and J lost 10, with 10 bases in between. This CDR3 has 13 amino acids. The CDR3 DNA is TGTGCCAGCAGCTTAGATCGGAGACAGGAGCAGTTCTTC. Its protein is CASSLDRRQEQFF. Drawing the rest from reference TRBV11-2 and TRBJ2-1, the complete variable domain is EAGVAQSPRYKIIEKRQSVAFWCNPISGHATLYWYQQILGQGPKLLIQFQNNGVVDDSQLPKDRFSAERLKGVDSTLKIQPAKLEDSAVYLCASSLDRRQEQFFGPGTRLTVL.

V usage is TRBV5-1 and J usage is TRBJ2-7, with 8 positions matching TRBD1. There are 15 residues in the CDR3. Germline trimming cut 0 bases from V and 2 bases from J; bases unmatched to any gene: 4. CDR1 SGHRS and CDR2 YFSETQ come from the germline V gene. The chain's CDR3 is CASSLGRGQTYEQYF. The CDR3 coding sequence is TGCGCCAGCAGCTTGGGCAGGGGGCAGACCTACGAGCAGTACTTC. Full variable domain (missing parts from reference TRBV5-1 and TRBJ2-7): KAGVTQTPRYLIKTRGQQVTLSCSPISGHRSVSWYQQTPGQGLQFLFEYFSETQRNKGNFPGRFSGRQFSNSRSEMNVSTLELGDSALYLCASSLGRGQTYEQYFGPGTRLTVT.

The chain employs TRBV15 and TRBJ2-1; the match to TRBD1 covers 7 bases. From germline, CDR1 is LNHNV and CDR2 YYDKDF (reference sequence). This CDR3 spans 14 amino acids. Trimming removed 3 bases from V and 4 bases from J; junction bases left unmatched: 3. CDR3 sequence reads: CATSSGTVYNEQFF. The CDR3 nucleotides read TGTGCCACCAGCAGCGGGACAGTTTACAATGAGCAGTTCTTC.

The CDR3 region has the DNA TGTGCCAGCAACAAGCAGGGGACCACCTACAATGAGCAGTTCTTC. Translated, it gives CASNKQGTTYNEQFF. The chain links TRBV6-5 to TRBJ2-1, with D perhaps matching TRBD1 (6 bases). Germline V gene data show CDR1 as MNHEY and CDR2 as SVGAGI. The CDR3 sequence is 15 residues long. V was pared by 7 bases and J by 2 bases, with 15 bases between.

This chain links TRBV18 with TRBJ1-2; TRBD1 aligns across 9 bases. CDR3 length: 15 amino acids. V lost 3 bases, J lost 6 bases, and 8 bases stayed unmatched. Germline CDR1 KGHSH, CDR2 LQKENI. Written as DNA, the CDR3 is TGTGCCAGCTCACCCGGACAGGGGCGGTTTGATGGCTACACCTTC. This codes for CASSPGQGRFDGYTF. The whole variable domain, remainder taken from reference TRBV18 and TRBJ1-2, is NAGVMQNPRHLVRRRGQEARLRCSPMKGHSHVYWYRQLPEEGLKFMVYLQKENIIDESGMPKERFSAEFPKEGPSILRIQQVVRGDSAAYFCASSPGQGRFDGYTFGSGTRLTVV.

Comment on this clone: A read error may account for a junction end that differs from germline. The chain has TRBV14 and TRBJ1-5; TRBD1 agrees at 7 bases. The CDR3 is 17 residues long. CDR1 SGHDN and CDR2 FVKESK come from the germline V gene. The CDR3 region has the DNA TGTGCCAGCAGCCAAGGGATGGCGAACAGGGGTGGTCAGTCCCAGCATTTT. It specifies CASSQGMANRGGQSQHF.

The chain joins TRBV28 to TRBJ1-5; tentatively, D is TRBD1 (5 bases). V lost 6 bases and J lost 2, with 17 bases in between. CDR1 is MDHEN and CDR2 is SYDVKM in the germline V gene. This CDR3 is 16 amino acids long. CDR3 DNA: TGTGCCAGCAGGCGTACAGGTGGTATAGGCAATCAGCCCCAGCATTTT. As protein: CASRRTGGIGNQPQHF.

The chain combines TRBV30 with TRBJ2-7, with a possible D match to TRBD2 (6 bases). The V end lost 4 bases, the J end lost 2 bases, and 12 bases lay between the germline ends. The germline CDR1 and CDR2 sequences are GTSNPN and SVGIG (reference sequence). This CDR3 spans 13 amino acids. For the CDR3, the DNA is TGTGCCTGGACGGGGGACCGAACCTACGAGCAGTACTTC. Protein sequence: CAWTGDRTYEQYF.

This clone was recorded once. The CDR3 loop reads CASRRTGSTAGYGYTF. DNA of the CDR3: TGTGCCAGCAGACGGACAGGTAGTACGGCGGGCTATGGCTACACCTTC. The chain has TRBV2 and TRBJ1-2; 7 bases map to TRBD1. Germline CDR1 SNHLY, CDR2 FYNNEI. This CDR3 is built from 16 residues. V gave up 6 bases and J gave up 4 bases; unmatched junction bases: 14.

This chain joins TRBV5-4 and TRBJ2-7; 8 positions agree with TRBD1. This CDR3 comprises 16 residues. Germline values: CDR1 SGHNT, CDR2 YYREEE (reference sequence). The J segment lost 4 bases and the V segment lost 4 bases, leaving 13 bases of the junction unmatched. The CDR3 spells CASSDGDRGRGYEQYF. CDR3 nucleotides: TGTGCCAGCAGCGACGGAGACAGGGGAAGGGGTTACGAGCAGTACTTC.